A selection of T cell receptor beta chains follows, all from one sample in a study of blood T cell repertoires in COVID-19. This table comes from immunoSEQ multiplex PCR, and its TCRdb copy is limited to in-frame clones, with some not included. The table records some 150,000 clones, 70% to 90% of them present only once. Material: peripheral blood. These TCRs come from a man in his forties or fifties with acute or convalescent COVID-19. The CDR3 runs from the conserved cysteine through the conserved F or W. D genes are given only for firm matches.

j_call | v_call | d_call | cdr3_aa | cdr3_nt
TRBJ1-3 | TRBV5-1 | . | CASSSGTPISGNTIYF | TGCGCCAGCAGTTCCGGGACACCTATCTCTGGAAACACCATATATTTT
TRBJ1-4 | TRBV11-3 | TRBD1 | CASSLDRRQGLVKLFF | TGTGCCAGCAGCTTAGACAGGAGACAGGGGTTGGTCAAACTGTTTTTT
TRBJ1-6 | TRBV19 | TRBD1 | CASSIGRGLNSPLHF | TGTGCCAGTAGTATTGGCAGGGGGCTGAACTCACCCCTCCACTTT
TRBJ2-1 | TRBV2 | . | CASSEEAGSSYNEQFF | TGTGCCAGCAGTGAGGAGGCGGGGAGTTCTTACAATGAGCAGTTCTTC
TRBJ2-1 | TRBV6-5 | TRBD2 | CASGPGTTYNEQFF | TGTGCCAGCGGTCCCGGGACTACATACAATGAGCAGTTCTTC
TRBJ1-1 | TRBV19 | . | CASSIRAQENTEAFF | TGTGCCAGTAGTATTCGTGCACAGGAGAACACTGAAGCTTTCTTT
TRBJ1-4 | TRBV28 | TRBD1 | CASTETGGNNNEKLFF | TGTGCCAGCACTGAGACAGGGGGCAATAATAATGAAAAACTGTTTTTT
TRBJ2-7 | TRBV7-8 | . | CASSMNRATYEQYF | TGTGCCAGCAGCATGAACAGGGCCACCTACGAGCAGTACTTC
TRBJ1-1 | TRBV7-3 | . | CASSLTVMNTEAFF | TGTGCCAGCAGCTTAACTGTCATGAACACTGAAGCTTTCTTT
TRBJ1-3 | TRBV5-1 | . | CASSSGGSGNTIYF | TGCGCCAGCAGCTCCGGAGGATCTGGAAACACCATATATTTT